This T cell receptor (beta chain) was identified in a study of long-term antiretroviral therapy in people with HIV. Findings and limits, study-wide: HIV repertoires spanned narrower CDR3 length ranges than controls. Investigators report no available data on ART adherence, viral resistance or therapy changes. The clones with expansion before ART were dominant in the repertoire at all time points. The study collected blood between about 2004 and 2018, possibly under older ART regimens.

Notes on this clone: Its target is not known.

Survey-level immunoSEQ v3.0 assays were run. Using immunoSEQ multiplex PCR, the repertoire was profiled, and TCRdb retains in-frame clones only, with some absent. The sample yields 23,000 or so clones, about four fifths seen once. The germline V gene has CDR1 SGHTS and CDR2 YDEGEE. CDR3 length: 11 amino acids. Trimming left V 4 bases short and J 4 bases short, with 5 bases between. This sequence joins TRBV5-8 and TRBJ2-5; D may correspond to TRBD1 or TRBD2 (5 bases each). This specimen was unsorted PBMCs, taken 0.2 years after starting antiretroviral therapy. This TCR came from a woman aged 25 to 39 with HIV. The DNA of the CDR3 is TGTGCCAGCAGCGGGGGAGAGACCCAGTACTTC. Its protein product is CASSGGETQYF. Complete variable domain (other parts from reference TRBV5-8 and TRBJ2-5): EAGVTQSPTHLIKTRGQQATLRCSPISGHTSVYWYQQALGLGLQFLLWYDEGEERNRGNFPPRFSGRQFPNYSSELNVNALELEDSALYLCASSGGETQYFGPGTRLLVL.